The clone carrying this T cell receptor beta chain was picked up a small number of times. The antigen remains unidentified. V lost 4 bases, J lost 2 bases, and 6 bases stayed unmatched. Per germline, CDR1 KGHSH and CDR2 LQKENI. The CDR3 contains 15 residues. Sequenced by immunoSEQ multiplex PCR; TCRdb stores in-frame clones only, minus some. The data contain about 28,000 clones, 78% of them seen just once; the ten biggest clones take up approximately 6.3%. The data belong to a study of T cell responses to AZD1222 COVID-19 vaccine. Study-wide background: The analysis combined second doses at about 4 or about 12 weeks. Study-wide findings and caveats: There were mostly white British donors and more females than males, and clonal diversity was possibly underestimated. Repertoire sampling was restricted to post-peak T cell response timepoints.

This TCR was recovered from an adult in good health. Sequencing used peripheral blood, obtained on day 0 of AZD1222 vaccination. The chain uses TRBV18 and TRBJ2-7, with 9 bases matching TRBD1. In DNA, the CDR3 is TGTGCCAGCTCACAGGGGGGACAGGGCACCTACGAGCAGTACGTC. This encodes CASSQGGQGTYEQYV.